Detailed here is one TCR beta chain. Repertoires were generated with immunoSEQ multiplex PCR, while TCRdb's copy carries only in-frame clones and drops some. The repertoire has more than 95,000 clones, about nine tenths of them found once; the top ten carry roughly 0.85%. CDR3 length equals 16 residues. The V gene lost 3 bases and the J gene lost 2 bases, with 14 bases spanning the gap. Germline CDR1 MNHEY, CDR2 SMNVEV (reference sequence). The source of the sample is a study of OX40 agonist ivuxolimab in advanced cancers. Study context: In this trial design, patients received ivuxolimab intravenously at 0.01 to 10 mg/kg every 2 weeks.

This TCR was sampled from an adult with an advanced solid tumor such as melanoma, head and neck, liver or kidney cancer. The V gene is TRBV27, the J gene TRBJ2-1; possibly TRBD2 for D (5 bases). Sequenced here: CD4+ or CD8+ T cells sorted from blood, sampled in a trial of the OX40 agonist ivuxolimab. As DNA, the CDR3 is TGTGCCAGCAGTTTCCGCGGGCATGTAACCTACAATGAGCAGTTCTTC. It encodes CASSFRGHVTYNEQFF.